The next 19 T cell receptor beta chains were all read from a single sample in a study of blood T cell repertoires in COVID-19. Assay: immunoSEQ multiplex PCR; the TCRdb copy retains only in-frame clones and omits some. There are over 130,000 clones in the sample; over 80% occur only once, and roughly 8.7% lies in the top ten. Sequencing was done on a sample of peripheral blood. Receptor source: a young man with COVID-19, enrolled during active disease.

This CDR3 reads CASSTTGGPYSNQPQHF. In DNA form, the CDR3 reads TGTGCCAGTAGTACGACAGGGGGCCCGTATAGCAATCAGCCCCAGCATTTT. The chain recombines TRBV19 with TRBJ1-5; 10 bases align to TRBD1. Losses at the gene ends were 4 bases for V and 0 bases for J; bases not matched to a gene: 6. The CDR3 runs 17 residues. CDR1 is LNHDA, CDR2 SQIVND, per germline (reference sequence).

The gene calls are TRBV19 and TRBJ2-3; D is perhaps TRBD2 (5 bases). From germline, CDR1 is LNHDA and CDR2 SQIVND (reference sequence). CDR3 length equals 13 residues. The V end was cut by 10 bases, the J end by 5 bases, with 16 bases between. CDR3 sequence reads: CATALTGVDTQYF. The CDR3, as DNA: TGTGCCACCGCCCTCACCGGGGTAGATACGCAGTATTTT.

The chain recombines TRBV20-1 with TRBJ1-1; TRBD1 matches at 7 bases. Germline V lookup: CDR1 DFQATT, CDR2 SNEGSKA (reference sequence). The CDR3 loop spans 11 amino acids. Trimming removed 5 bases from V and 7 bases from J; junction bases left unmatched: 4. CDR3: CSAGGTVEAFF. The CDR3 DNA follows: TGCAGTGCTGGTGGGACAGTTGAAGCTTTCTTT.

V usage is TRBV7-2 and J usage is TRBJ2-7; a weak D match, TRBD1 (6 bases). This CDR3 contains 14 residues. Germline CDR1 and CDR2: SGHTA and FQGNSA. V lost 2 bases and J lost 7, with 15 bases in between. DNA for the CDR3: TGTGCCAGCAGCTTACAGAGGCAGGGGCAAGAGCAGTACTTC. This encodes CASSLQRQGQEQYF.

The genes are TRBV3-1 (or the pseudogene TRBV3-2) and TRBJ1-1; D perhaps matches TRBD1 (6 bases). The V and J ends lost 2 bases and 5 bases respectively, with 9 bases between them. This CDR3 is 13 amino acids long. CDR1 and CDR2 (germline): LGHDT, YNNKEL (reference sequence). CDR3 bases: TGTGCCAGCAGCCAAACAGGGTTTACTGAAGCTTTCTTT. Its protein product is CASSQTGFTEAFF.

The chain carries TRBV2 and TRBJ2-5; 12 nucleotides match TRBD1. Unmatched junction bases numbered 5, after V lost 9 bases and J lost 3 bases. Germline V CDR1 and CDR2: SNHLY, FYNNEI. The CDR3 extends over 14 amino acids. CDR3 residues: CARAGTGGEETQYF. The CDR3 DNA follows: TGTGCCAGAGCCGGGACAGGGGGCGAAGAGACCCAGTACTTC.

The chain joins TRBV9 to TRBJ2-5; D perhaps matches TRBD1 (5 bases). Germline loops: CDR1 SGDLS, CDR2 YYNGEE. This CDR3 is 15 amino acids long. V dropped 1 base and J dropped 2 bases, with 12 bases sitting between them. The CDR3 here is CASSVNWGTQETQYF. The CDR3 nucleotides read TGTGCCAGCAGCGTAAATTGGGGCACACAAGAGACCCAGTACTTC.

V and J are TRBV5-1 and TRBJ1-1; D is ambiguous. The V end lost 0 bases, the J end lost 12 bases, and 12 bases lay between the germline ends. CDR3 length: 12 amino acids. Germline V CDR1 and CDR2: SGHRS, YFSETQ. The CDR3 is CASSLDGWETFF. The CDR3 DNA reads as TGCGCCAGCAGCTTGGACGGCTGGGAGACTTTCTTT.

The gene calls are TRBV6-8 and TRBJ2-3; possibly TRBD2 for D (6 bases). This CDR3 is built from 19 residues. The germline V gene has CDR1 MNHGY and CDR2 SAAAGT. V was clipped by 0 bases and J by 0 bases, with 19 bases between them. The CDR3 bases are TGTGCCAGCAGTTACTCGAGCAATTACCCGGGAGAGAGCACAGATACGCAGTATTTT. Residues: CASSYSSNYPGESTDTQYF.

This clone is a singleton in its sample. This rearrangement joins TRBV3-1 (or the pseudogene TRBV3-2) to TRBJ1-1, with a possible D match to TRBD1 (6 bases). Germline V gives CDR1 LGHDT, CDR2 YNNKEL (reference sequence). V was shortened by 6 bases and J by 5 bases, with 10 bases between the two germline ends. The CDR3 covers 12 residues. The CDR3 loop reads CASRQQGTEAFF. The CDR3 DNA follows: TGTGCCAGCAGGCAACAGGGAACTGAAGCTTTCTTT.

This rearrangement joins TRBV6-5 to TRBJ2-3; a weak D match, TRBD1 (5 bases). Trimming cost V 6 bases and J 2 bases, with 9 bases left between them. This CDR3 has 13 amino acids. Germline V gene lookup returns CDR1 MNHEY and CDR2 SVGAGI. Here the CDR3 reads CASRMTATDTQYF. The CDR3 DNA is TGTGCCAGCAGGATGACAGCCACAGATACGCAGTATTTT.

This clone was seen ten or more times. The gene calls are TRBV7-9 and TRBJ1-1, with 10 bases that match TRBD1. Germline V gene lookup returns CDR1 SEHNR and CDR2 FQNEAQ (reference sequence). The CDR3 runs to 17 residues. V was clipped by 1 base and J by 0 bases; unmatched bases: 5. The CDR3 DNA sequence: TGTGCCAGCAGCTTAGAGACAGGGGGCCGGATGAACACTGAAGCTTTCTTT. As protein: CASSLETGGRMNTEAFF.

This clone was observed a single time. The rearrangement uses TRBV2 and TRBJ2-3, with 10 positions matching TRBD2. V was clipped by 3 bases and J by 4 bases; unmatched bases: 4. Per the germline V gene, CDR1 is SNHLY and CDR2 is FYNNEI. The CDR3 is 15 residues long. DNA of the CDR3: TGTGCCAGCAGTGAGAGCGGGAGGGTGGCAGATACGCAGTATTTT. Its protein is CASSESGRVADTQYF.

The rearrangement uses TRBV5-1 and TRBJ1-2; 7 positions match TRBD1. Trimming took 5 bases from V and 7 from J; bases not matched to a gene: 8. Per the germline V gene, CDR1 is SGHRS and CDR2 is YFSETQ. The CDR3 contains 13 residues. The CDR3 DNA follows: TGCGCCAGCAGGACAGGGTCTGGTGCTGGCTACACCTTC. This gives the protein CASRTGSGAGYTF.

The rearrangement joins TRBV24-1 to TRBJ2-7; 7 nucleotides match TRBD2. J gave up 7 bases and V 4 bases, and 6 bases lay outside the gene matches. The germline CDR1 and CDR2 sequences are KGHDR and SFDVKD. This CDR3 comprises 13 residues. The CDR3 protein is CATSDPLAREQYF. DNA of the CDR3: TGTGCCACCAGTGACCCACTAGCGCGGGAGCAGTACTTC.

The chain has TRBV6-4 and TRBJ1-1; 10 nucleotides align to TRBD1. The CDR3 loop spans 17 amino acids. V lost 3 bases to trimming and J lost 2 bases; unmatched junction nucleotides: 9. The germline V gene encodes CDR1 MRHNA and CDR2 SNTAGT. This chain's CDR3 is CASSEQDRGCPNTEAFF. For the CDR3, the DNA is TGTGCCAGCAGTGAACAGGACAGGGGGTGTCCCAACACTGAAGCTTTCTTT.

The chain combines TRBV3-1 (or the pseudogene TRBV3-2) with TRBJ2-5; the D gene is possibly TRBD2 (6 bases). Trimming pared 0 bases from V and 5 bases from J, leaving 16 bases between. Per the germline V gene, CDR1 is LGHDT and CDR2 is YNNKEL (reference sequence). The CDR3 spans 16 residues. The CDR3 coding sequence is TGTGCCAGCAGCCAAGATGGGACTTCACCTCAGGAGACCCAGTACTTC. Its translation is CASSQDGTSPQETQYF.

V usage is TRBV12-3 or TRBV12-4 and J usage is TRBJ2-1; D gene ambiguous. V was shortened by 2 bases and J by 9 bases, with 11 bases between the two germline ends. This CDR3 is 13 amino acids long. The CDR3 nucleotides read TGTGCCAGCAGTTTATATACCAACTCTGAGCAGTTCTTC. Translation gives CASSLYTNSEQFF.

For the CDR3, the DNA is TGTGCCAGCAGCTTACCCCTCGGGGGTGTCACTGAAGCTTTCTTT. As protein: CASSLPLGGVTEAFF. This sequence joins TRBV7-2 and TRBJ1-1, with D possibly TRBD1 on 5 matching bases. V was shortened by 2 bases and J by 4 bases, with 14 bases between the two germline ends. The CDR3 is made up of 15 amino acids. Germline CDR1 is SGHTA and CDR2 is FQGNSA.